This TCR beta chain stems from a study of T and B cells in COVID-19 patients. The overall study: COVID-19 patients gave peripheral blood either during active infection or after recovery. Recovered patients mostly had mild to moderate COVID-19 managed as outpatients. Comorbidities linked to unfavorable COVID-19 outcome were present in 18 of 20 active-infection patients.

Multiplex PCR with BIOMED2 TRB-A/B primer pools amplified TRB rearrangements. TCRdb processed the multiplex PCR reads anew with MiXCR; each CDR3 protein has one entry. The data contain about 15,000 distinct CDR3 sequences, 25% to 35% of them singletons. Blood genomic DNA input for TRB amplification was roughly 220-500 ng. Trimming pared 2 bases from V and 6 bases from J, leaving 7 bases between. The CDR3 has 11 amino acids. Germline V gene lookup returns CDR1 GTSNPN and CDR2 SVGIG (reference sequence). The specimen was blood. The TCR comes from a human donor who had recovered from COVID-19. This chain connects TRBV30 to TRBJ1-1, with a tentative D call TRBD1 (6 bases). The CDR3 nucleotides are TGTGCCTGGAGTTGGGGGCCTGAAGCTTTCTTT. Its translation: CAWSWGPEAFF.